Listed below are T cell receptor beta chains from one sample, sequenced in a study of spatial heterogeneity in lung cancer. Using its own MiXCR run on the 5' RACE reads, TCRdb lists one record per CDR3 protein. The table has approximately 9,500 distinct CDR3 sequences, under 8.5% seen once. Source: lung tumor tissue, taken at surgery. Receptor source: a male donor with early-stage non-small cell lung cancer. The CDR3 runs from the conserved cysteine through the conserved F or W. Each record gives: clone size, J gene, V gene, D gene, CDR3 DNA, CDR3 protein. A D gene is named only where the DNA matches it firmly. Clone size is shown for a subset of rows, as once, few, many or a class of expanded clone.

NA	TRBJ2-2	TRBV20-1	NA	TGCAGTGCTAGAACCCAAGGGATCCGGGAGCTGTTTTTT	CSARTQGIRELFF
many	TRBJ2-4	TRBV3-1	NA	TGTGCCAGCAGCCAAGATTGGAACAGGGGGGGAAACATTCAGTACTTC	CASSQDWNRGGNIQYF
many	TRBJ2-7	TRBV7-8	TRBD2	TGTGCCAGCAGCCTCGAGACTAGCGGGATGCCCTACGAGCAGTACTTC	CASSLETSGMPYEQYF
NA	TRBJ2-3	TRBV20-1	NA	TGCAGTGCCCTTCAGACCAGGGACTTTAGCACAGATACGCAGTATTTT	CSALQTRDFSTDTQYF
NA	TRBJ2-7	TRBV7-8	NA	TGTGCCAGCAGCCCGGATGGATCGGGCCGGTCTTACGAGCAGTACTTC	CASSPDGSGRSYEQYF
few	TRBJ2-2	TRBV2	NA	TGTGCCAGCAGTCTCCCCGGGGAGCTGTTTTTT	CASSLPGELFF
many	TRBJ2-2	TRBV7-8	NA	TGTGCCAGCGAGGGCACCGGGGAGCTGTTTTTT	CASEGTGELFF
many	TRBJ2-3	TRBV2	NA	TGTGCCAGCAGTGATTGGCCCCTCCGCACAGATACGCAGTATTTT	CASSDWPLRTDTQYF
few	TRBJ1-4	TRBV12-3/TRBV12-4	TRBD1	TGTGCCAGCAGTCCTCGACAGGGCCTCCAGGAAAAACTGTTTTTT	CASSPRQGLQEKLFF
many	TRBJ2-3	TRBV29-1	NA	TGCAGCGTTGAAGGGGGCAGGGATGCAGATACGCAGTATTTT	CSVEGGRDADTQYF
many	TRBJ1-1	TRBV7-6	NA	TGTGCCAGCAGCTTAGATGCAAATATGAACACTGAAGCTTTCTTT	CASSLDANMNTEAFF
few	TRBJ2-5	TRBV27	NA	TGTGCCAGCAGTTTTGGTGGGACCCAGTACTTC	CASSFGGTQYF
many	TRBJ2-5	TRBV7-2	TRBD2	TGTGCCAGCAGCTGGGGAGGGGAGACCCAGTACTTC	CASSWGGETQYF
many	TRBJ2-2	TRBV6-2/TRBV6-3	TRBD1	TGTGCCAGCAGCTCCGGGACAGGGAGGGGAAGCGGGGAGCTGTTTTTT	CASSSGTGRGSGELFF
many	TRBJ2-5	TRBV5-1	TRBD1	TGCGCCAGCAGCTTGAATCCGGACAGGTACCAAGAGACCCAGTACTTC	CASSLNPDRYQETQYF